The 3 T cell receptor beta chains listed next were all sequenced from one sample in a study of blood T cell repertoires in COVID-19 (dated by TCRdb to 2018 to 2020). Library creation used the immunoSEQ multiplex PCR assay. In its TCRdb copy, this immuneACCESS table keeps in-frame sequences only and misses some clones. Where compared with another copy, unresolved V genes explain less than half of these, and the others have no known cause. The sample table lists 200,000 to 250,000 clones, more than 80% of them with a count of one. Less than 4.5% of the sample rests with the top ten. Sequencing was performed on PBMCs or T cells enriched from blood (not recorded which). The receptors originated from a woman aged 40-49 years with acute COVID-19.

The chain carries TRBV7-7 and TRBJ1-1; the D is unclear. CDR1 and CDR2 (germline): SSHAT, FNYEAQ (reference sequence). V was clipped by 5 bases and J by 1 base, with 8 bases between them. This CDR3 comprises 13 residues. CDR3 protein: CASSLRGNTEAFF. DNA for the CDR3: TGTGCCAGCAGCCTTAGAGGGAACACTGAAGCTTTCTTT.

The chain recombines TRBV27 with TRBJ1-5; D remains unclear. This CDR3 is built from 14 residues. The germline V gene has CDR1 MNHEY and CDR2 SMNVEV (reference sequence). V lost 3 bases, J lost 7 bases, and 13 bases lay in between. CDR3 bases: TGTGCCAGCAGTTTGAGGGCCCCCAGACAGCCCCAGCATTTT. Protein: CASSLRAPRQPQHF.

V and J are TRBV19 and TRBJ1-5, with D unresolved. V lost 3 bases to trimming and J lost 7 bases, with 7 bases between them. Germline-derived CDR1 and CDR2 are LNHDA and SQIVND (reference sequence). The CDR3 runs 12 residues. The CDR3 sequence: CASSIGPQPQHF. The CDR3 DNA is TGTGCCAGTAGTATTGGCCCCCAGCCCCAGCATTTT. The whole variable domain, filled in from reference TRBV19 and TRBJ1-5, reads DGGITQSPKYLFRKEGQNVTLSCEQNLNHDAMYWYRQDPGQGLRLIYYSQIVNDFQKGDIAEGYSVSREKKESFPLTVTSAQKNPTAFYLCASSIGPQPQHFGDGTRLSIL.